The clone carrying this TCR beta chain was observed a few times. Its antigen is undetermined. The data were taken from a study of glioma-infiltrating T cells. General study findings and limits: CDR3 overlap between tissue and blood was very small. Above-expected tissue-blood divergence occurred in all gliomas, most in low-grade ones.

Amplification of TCR alpha and beta CDR3 regions from RNA used iRepertoire nested multiplex PCR. For one-step reverse transcription and amplification, roughly 95-450 ng of tissue mRNA or PBMC total RNA was used. TCRdb passed the multiplex PCR reads through MiXCR, listing each CDR3 protein once. The sample records about 180,000 distinct CDR3 sequences, more than 35% being singletons. This receptor was taken from a human donor with low-grade glioma or glioblastoma, undergoing nonglioma brain surgery, or in good health (not recorded which). Sample: glioma tissue, nonneoplastic brain tissue, or PBMCs (not recorded which).

The CDR3 nucleotides read TGTGCCGGAACTAGCTCGTCCGGGGCCAACGTCCTGACTTTC. Protein: CAGTSSSGANVLTF. The chain employs TRBV2 and TRBJ2-6, with a weak D call TRBD2 (6 bases). Trimming shortened V by 11 bases and J by 4 bases, and 15 bases separated the two germline ends. Germline CDR1 reads SNHLY; CDR2 reads FYNNEI. The CDR3 contains 14 residues.